This T cell receptor beta chain was identified during a study of T cell responses to AZD1222 COVID-19 vaccine. The wider study: Second doses were pooled across both intervals (about 4 or about 12 weeks). Findings and caveats of the study: The study reported that nearly half of spike-specific TCRs target unmutated variant regions.

CDR3 length equals 16 residues. Trimming took 0 bases from V and 5 from J, leaving 16 bases between them. Germline V lookup: CDR1 LGHNA, CDR2 YSLEER. The assay was immunoSEQ multiplex PCR, and TCRdb's table has in-frame clones only and misses some. The sample records about 130,000 clones, about 90% being singletons. Points on this clone: The antigen remains unidentified.

The sequencing used peripheral blood, collected on day 0 of AZD1222 vaccination. The clonotype originates from an adult in good health. The chain joins TRBV4-3 to TRBJ1-1; TRBD1 might be the D (5 bases). CDR3 DNA: TGCGCCAGCAGCCAAGATAGGGCACTACCAGGGACTGAAGCTTTCTTT. Its protein is CASSQDRALPGTEAFF.